Below, 3 T cell receptor beta chains from the same sample are listed, as sequenced in a study of OX40 agonist ivuxolimab in advanced cancers. Sequencing was performed with immunoSEQ multiplex PCR; in TCRdb, only in-frame clones are kept and a portion is missing. The repertoire holds about 86,000 clones, with about 90% as singletons. Here the sequenced sample was CD4+ or CD8+ T cells sorted from blood, taken in a trial of the OX40 agonist ivuxolimab. The receptors derive from an adult with an advanced solid tumor such as melanoma, head and neck, liver or kidney cancer.

The J gene is TRBJ2-1, the V gene TRBV6-5; TRBD1 matches 11 bases. Germline V lookup: CDR1 MNHEY, CDR2 SVGAGI. This CDR3 is 15 amino acids long. V lost 4 bases, J lost 7 bases, and 6 bases stayed unmatched. The CDR3: CASSSDGTGGNEQFF. DNA of the CDR3: TGTGCCAGCAGTTCCGACGGGACAGGGGGAAATGAGCAGTTCTTC.

The CDR3 loop is CASSDTEPIGGELFF. CDR3 DNA sequence: TGTGCCAGCAGTGACACAGAACCGATCGGCGGGGAGCTGTTTTTT. The chain uses TRBV6-1 and TRBJ2-2; D is uncertain. CDR1 is MNHNS and CDR2 is SASEGT in the germline V gene. V gave up 3 bases and J gave up 7 bases, with 15 bases separating them. The CDR3 extends over 15 amino acids.

The rearrangement joins TRBV30 to TRBJ1-3; D not resolved. There are 11 residues in the CDR3. The V and J ends lost 3 bases and 3 bases respectively, with 3 bases between them. Germline V lookup: CDR1 GTSNPN, CDR2 SVGIG (reference sequence). The CDR3 nucleotides are TGTGCCTGGAGCCTTGGAAACACCATATATTTT. This codes for CAWSLGNTIYF.